This T cell receptor beta chain was recorded in a study of blood T cell repertoires in COVID-19. Source study methods: Amplifying reference gene primers gave estimates of nucleated cell counts. TCRdb's copy holds only in-frame clones and misses some; the assay was immunoSEQ multiplex PCR. The DNA was the basis for D and trimming; V, J and clone size are from that table. The data contain under 300,000 clones, approximately 86% of them singletons. The CDR3 is 15 amino acids. The germline V gene encodes CDR1 SGHAT and CDR2 FQNNGV. With V trimmed by 5 bases and J by 1 base, 4 bases remained unmatched. In this sample, this clone turned up a few times.

The sequencing input was peripheral blood. V is TRBV11-2 and J is TRBJ1-4; 7 positions agree with TRBD1. The TCR was taken from a woman in her 70s with active or convalescent COVID-19. The CDR3 nucleotides read TGTGCCAGCAGCCGACAGGGTGGAACTAATGAAAAACTGTTTTTT. It codes for CASSRQGGTNEKLFF.